Listed here are 29 T cell receptor beta chains from one sample, sequenced in a study of PD-L1 blockade in urothelial cancer. The time point here: pretreatment peripheral blood. The protocol was immunoSEQ multiplex PCR, while the TCRdb copy is restricted to in-frame clones and leaves out a portion. The sample yields 40,000 to 60,000 clones, under 90% seen once. The source was PBMCs, collected around atezolizumab (anti-PD-L1) treatment. These receptors all stem from a man between 65 and 79 years old with urothelial cancer.

The V and J genes are TRBV9 and TRBJ2-2, with 7 positions matching TRBD2. The CDR3 sequence is 15 residues long. CDR1 and CDR2 from the germline V gene are SGDLS and YYNGEE. J gave up 4 bases and V 4 bases, and 7 bases lay outside the gene matches. CDR3 protein: CASSQSGEGTGELFF. As DNA, the CDR3 is TGTGCCAGCAGCCAGAGCGGGGAAGGCACCGGGGAGCTGTTTTTT.

J is TRBJ2-7 and V is TRBV6-1; D possibly corresponds to TRBD2 (7 bases). The CDR3 spans 18 residues. Germline CDR1 is MNHNS and CDR2 is SASEGT. Trimming removed 2 bases from V and 1 base from J, with 21 bases in between. CDR3 DNA sequence: TGTGCCAGCAGTGAAAGTAGGGGAGGGGGGACCCGATCCTACGAGCAGTACTTC. Its protein is CASSESRGGGTRSYEQYF.

In this sample, this clone turned up once. This chain uses TRBV18 with TRBJ2-7; 7 bases line up with TRBD1. The V segment lost 3 bases and the J segment 5 bases; nucleotides outside the gene matches: 4. The V gene's germline CDR1 is KGHSH and CDR2 LQKENI. The CDR3 spans 13 residues. The CDR3 reads CASSPTGLNEQYF. DNA of the CDR3: TGTGCCAGCTCACCGACAGGGCTGAACGAGCAGTACTTC.

The chain joins TRBV6-5 to TRBJ1-1, with 7 positions matching TRBD1. The CDR3 runs 16 residues. Per germline, CDR1 MNHEY and CDR2 SVGAGI. V shed 4 bases, J shed 4 bases, and the junction held 12 bases outside the gene matches. CDR3 DNA sequence: TGTGCCAGCAGTTCCCGACAGGGACGGATTGGCACTGAAGCTTTCTTT. This codes for CASSSRQGRIGTEAFF.

The chain uses TRBV11-3 and TRBJ1-1; the match to TRBD1 covers 10 bases. The J segment lost 7 bases and the V segment lost 4 bases, leaving 3 bases of the junction unmatched. Germline CDR1 and CDR2: SGHNT and YENEEA. The CDR3 spans 13 residues. The CDR3, as DNA: TGTGCCAGCAGCTCGACAGGGGGCGGTGAAGCTTTCTTT. Translated, it gives CASSSTGGGEAFF.

The chain has TRBV9 and TRBJ1-2, with 7 bases that match TRBD1. CDR1 and CDR2 from the germline V gene are SGDLS and YYNGEE. The CDR3 has 17 residues. V shed 3 bases and J 0 bases; nucleotides not matched to a gene: 11. Here the CDR3 reads CASSAGMGQKTNYGYTF. The CDR3 region has the DNA TGTGCCAGCAGCGCAGGGATGGGACAGAAAACTAACTATGGCTACACCTTC.

V usage is TRBV2 and J usage is TRBJ1-2; D gene unclear. The CDR3 loop spans 13 amino acids. Germline CDR1 SNHLY, CDR2 FYNNEI. The V gene lost 5 bases and the J gene lost 8 bases, with 15 bases spanning the gap. The CDR3 loop is CASSPSEERGYTF. The DNA for the CDR3 is TGTGCCAGCAGTCCCTCGGAGGAGCGGGGCTACACCTTC.

The chain uses TRBV6-5 and TRBJ2-6; TRBD1 might be the D (5 bases). The germline CDR1 and CDR2 sequences are MNHEY and SVGAGI. The V and J ends lost 6 bases and 4 bases respectively, with 10 bases between them. This CDR3 is built from 14 residues. The CDR3 nucleotides read TGTGCCAGCAGGGGGCGGACAGGGGCCAACGTCCTGACTTTC. It translates to CASRGRTGANVLTF.

The V and J genes are TRBV7-9 and TRBJ2-1; 9 nucleotides line up with TRBD1. This CDR3 has 16 residues. The germline V gene has CDR1 SEHNR and CDR2 FQNEAQ (reference sequence). Germline trimming cut 5 bases from V and 0 bases from J; bases unmatched to any gene: 5. The CDR3 protein is CASSPRQGVSYNEQFF. The CDR3 DNA is TGTGCCAGCAGCCCCCGACAGGGGGTCTCCTACAATGAGCAGTTCTTC.

The chain combines TRBV5-1 with TRBJ1-2, with 10 bases that match TRBD1. The V segment lost 4 bases and the J segment 4 bases; nucleotides outside the gene matches: 10. Germline loops: CDR1 SGHRS, CDR2 YFSETQ. This CDR3 has 16 residues. CDR3 coding DNA: TGCGCCAGCAGCCCACGGACAGGGGGAAATAGCTATGGCTACACCTTC. Amino acid sequence: CASSPRTGGNSYGYTF.

The genes are TRBV5-1 and TRBJ2-2; 9 bases fit TRBD1. The CDR3 covers 17 residues. The trim removed 3 bases at V and 5 bases at J, leaving 11 bases unmatched. Germline V CDR1 and CDR2: SGHRS, YFSETQ. The CDR3 is CASSSGTGLARTGELFF. DNA for the CDR3: TGCGCCAGCAGCTCCGGGACAGGGCTAGCGAGGACCGGGGAGCTGTTTTTT.

The rearrangement links TRBV2 to TRBJ1-2; 10 nucleotides agree with TRBD1. The CDR3 runs to 15 residues. Germline CDR1 reads SNHLY; CDR2 reads FYNNEI. V shed 6 bases, J shed 7 bases, and the junction held 11 bases outside the gene matches. Written as DNA, the CDR3 is TGTGCCAGCAGGGAAACCGGGACAGGGGACTCTGGCTACACCTTC. The encoded protein is CASRETGTGDSGYTF.

This clone was seen a single time. V usage is TRBV19 and J usage is TRBJ2-5, with a tentative D call TRBD2 (6 bases). Trimming removed 1 base from V and 0 bases from J, with 18 bases in between. CDR3 length equals 18 residues. From germline, CDR1 is LNHDA and CDR2 SQIVND (reference sequence). CDR3 in DNA: TGTGCCAGTAGTATAGGGGTTCGCGGGGAAACCTACCAAGAGACCCAGTACTTC. Its protein is CASSIGVRGETYQETQYF.

By share of the sample, this clone is medium-sized (0.01 to 0.1%). The chain uses TRBV6-4 and TRBJ1-2; 7 bases fit TRBD1. J was trimmed by 4 bases and V by 5 bases; bases with no gene match: 4. Germline loops: CDR1 MRHNA, CDR2 SNTAGT. The CDR3 extends over 13 amino acids. In DNA, the CDR3 is TGTGCCAGCAGTCCACGGACAGGCTATGGCTACACCTTC. Translating gives CASSPRTGYGYTF.

This clone has more than one count but fewer than ten. V usage is TRBV29-1 and J usage is TRBJ1-5; D may be TRBD1 (5 bases). V was clipped by 5 bases and J by 0 bases, with 8 bases between them. The CDR3 length is 13 residues. Germline CDR1 SQVTM, CDR2 ANQGSEA. The CDR3 DNA is TGCAGCGTTCCACAGGATAGCAATCAGCCCCAGCATTTT. It encodes CSVPQDSNQPQHF.

The chain couples TRBV5-1 to TRBJ2-3, with 8 bases that match TRBD2. The V segment lost 1 base and the J segment 6 bases; nucleotides outside the gene matches: 4. This CDR3 contains 14 residues. Germline V gives CDR1 SGHRS, CDR2 YFSETQ. This CDR3 reads CASSLSGGGDTQYF. In DNA, the CDR3 is TGCGCCAGCAGCTTGAGCGGGGGAGGGGATACGCAGTATTTT.

This chain uses TRBV5-1 with TRBJ1-2, with D unresolved. V shed 4 bases and J shed 5 bases, with 12 bases lying between them. From germline, CDR1 is SGHRS and CDR2 YFSETQ. This CDR3 is built from 13 residues. CDR3 region: CASSPREGYGYTF. CDR3 DNA: TGCGCCAGCAGCCCCCGGGAAGGGTATGGCTACACCTTC.

The chain has TRBV5-1 and TRBJ2-3; 8 nucleotides match TRBD2. Germline CDR1 is SGHRS and CDR2 is YFSETQ. J lost 6 bases, V lost 0 bases, and 12 bases had no gene match. This CDR3 is built from 17 residues. CDR3 DNA: TGCGCCAGCAGCTTGGAAGCTAGCGGGCTGACGGGGGATACGCAGTATTTT. Protein sequence: CASSLEASGLTGDTQYF.

The V gene is TRBV6-1, the J gene TRBJ2-3; possibly TRBD2 for D (5 bases). The V end lost 6 bases, the J end lost 11 bases, and 18 bases lay between the germline ends. This CDR3 has 13 residues. From germline, CDR1 is MNHNS and CDR2 SASEGT. The CDR3 coding sequence is TGTGCCAGCAGGGCAACCGTGGCCGCGGGGCAGTATTTT. Protein product: CASRATVAAGQYF.

The chain has TRBV2 and TRBJ1-4, with D unclear. Germline CDR1 SNHLY, CDR2 FYNNEI. CDR3 length equals 12 residues. The V end was cut by 6 bases, the J end by 3 bases, with 5 bases between. The CDR3 is CASSRSNEKLFF. For the CDR3, the DNA is TGTGCCAGCAGCAGGTCTAATGAAAAACTGTTTTTT.

The chain recombines TRBV18 with TRBJ1-4; D gene unclear. CDR1 is KGHSH and CDR2 is LQKENI in the germline V gene. Deletions cut 2 bases from V and 7 bases from J, with 8 bases between. The CDR3 is made up of 13 amino acids. The CDR3 DNA follows: TGTGCCAGCTCACCAGGGGAGGGTGAAAAACTGTTTTTT. It yields the protein CASSPGEGEKLFF.

The chain combines TRBV7-2 with TRBJ1-3; TRBD1 matches at 8 bases. With 2 bases clipped from V and 0 bases from J, the junction kept 3 bases outside the gene matches. CDR1 SGHTA and CDR2 FQGNSA come from the germline V gene. This CDR3 has 16 amino acids. CDR3 coding DNA: TGTGCCAGCAGCTTAACGGACAGGGACTCTGGAAACACCATATATTTT. As protein: CASSLTDRDSGNTIYF. The entire variable domain, with the rest obtained from reference TRBV7-2 and TRBJ1-3, is as follows: GAGVSQSPSNKVTEKGKDVELRCDPISGHTALYWYRQSLGQGLEFLIYFQGNSAPDKSGLPSDRFSAERTGGSVSTLTIQRTQQEDSAVYLCASSLTDRDSGNTIYFGEGSWLTVV.

The rearrangement joins TRBV10-3 to TRBJ2-7; 9 bases map to TRBD1. The J segment lost 2 bases and the V segment lost 6 bases, leaving 17 bases of the junction unmatched. The CDR3 consists of 18 residues. The germline V gene has CDR1 ENHRY and CDR2 SYGVKD. In DNA, the CDR3 is TGTGCCATCAGCGCGCAAAAAACCGGGACAGGGATCACCTACGAGCAGTACTTC. It yields the protein CAISAQKTGTGITYEQYF.

The chain is built from TRBV4-2 and TRBJ2-2, with 9 bases identical to TRBD1. V dropped 3 bases and J dropped 6; count of bases not matched to a gene: 2. The CDR3 sequence is 14 residues long. Germline-derived CDR1 and CDR2 are LGHNA and YNFKEQ. CDR3 sequence: CASSQGTGSGELFF. For the CDR3, the DNA is TGTGCCAGCAGCCAGGGGACAGGGTCCGGGGAGCTGTTTTTT.

The chain has TRBV27 and TRBJ2-2, with D uncertain. Trimming took 0 bases from V and 4 from J, leaving 12 bases between them. The CDR3 loop spans 16 amino acids. Germline lookup yields CDR1 MNHEY and CDR2 SMNVEV (reference sequence). CDR3 amino acids: CASSLSFGVATGELFF. DNA for the CDR3: TGTGCCAGCAGTTTATCGTTCGGCGTAGCCACCGGGGAGCTGTTTTTT.

This clone was detected once. V is TRBV5-4 and J is TRBJ2-1; D gene unclear. This CDR3 is 13 amino acids long. Trimming removed 6 bases from V and 10 bases from J, with 17 bases in between. Germline loops: CDR1 SGHNT, CDR2 YYREEE (reference sequence). CDR3 residues: CASTSAEVNEQFF. CDR3 sequence (DNA): TGTGCCAGCACTTCAGCCGAGGTCAACGAGCAGTTCTTC. Full variable domain (missing parts from reference TRBV5-4 and TRBJ2-1): ETGVTQSPTHLIKTRGQQVTLRCSSQSGHNTVSWYQQALGQGPQFIFQYYREEENGRGNFPPRFSGLQFPNYSSELNVNALELDDSALYLCASTSAEVNEQFFGPGTRLTVL.

This clone has only one observation. The chain carries TRBV7-9 and TRBJ2-2; 9 bases are a match to TRBD1. CDR3 length equals 14 residues. Unmatched junction bases numbered 3, after V lost 5 bases and J lost 5 bases. The germline gives CDR1 SEHNR, CDR2 FQNEAQ (reference sequence). The CDR3 here is CASSTGGATGELFF. DNA for the CDR3: TGTGCCAGCAGCACAGGGGGCGCAACCGGGGAGCTGTTTTTT.

The chain employs TRBV28 and TRBJ2-3, with TRBD1 identical over 9 bases. V was pared by 5 bases and J by 8 bases, with 8 bases of the junction left unmatched. The CDR3 covers 14 residues. Germline V gene data show CDR1 as MDHEN and CDR2 as SYDVKM. The CDR3 sequence: CASSETGGVATQYF. DNA of the CDR3: TGTGCCAGCAGTGAGACAGGGGGGGTGGCTACGCAGTATTTT.

This clone was found a few times. The chain recombines TRBV9 with TRBJ1-2, with D maybe TRBD1 (5 bases). Trimming removed 2 bases from V and 0 bases from J, with 8 bases in between. Germline V gene data show CDR1 as SGDLS and CDR2 as YYNGEE. CDR3 size: 14 residues. CDR3 sequence reads: CASSVSGTNYGYTF. Here the CDR3 DNA reads TGTGCCAGCAGCGTTTCAGGGACTAACTATGGCTACACCTTC. The variable domain in full, completed from reference TRBV9 and TRBJ1-2, reads DSGVTQTPKHLITATGQRVTLRCSPRSGDLSVYWYQQSLDQGLQFLIQYYNGEERAKGNILERFSAQQFPDLHSELNLSSLELGDSALYFCASSVSGTNYGYTFGSGTRLTVV.